A single sample is the source of the 22 T cell receptor beta chains below, sequenced in a study of identical twins. A single record per CDR3 protein comes from TCRdb applying MiXCR to the 5' RACE reads. Among about 660,000 distinct CDR3 sequences listed, 8% to 9% were seen once. Separately, the same data were catalogued under a study of yellow fever vaccine responses in identical twins.

The sequencing sample was made of PBMCs. All receptors derive from a young woman in good health.

This clonotype has more than one count but fewer than ten. V gene TRBV7-9 combines with J gene TRBJ1-1; 11 bases line up with TRBD1. The CDR3 consists of 14 residues. Germline assignment: CDR1 SEHNR and CDR2 FQNEAQ (reference sequence). V was pared by 6 bases and J by 5 bases, with 5 bases of the junction left unmatched. The CDR3 DNA is TGTGCCAGCAGGGGGGGACAGGGGGTAACTGAAGCTTTCTTT. Encoded protein: CASRGGQGVTEAFF.

This clonotype was counted a few times. The chain employs TRBV15 and TRBJ2-5; D ambiguous. CDR1 is LNHNV, CDR2 YYDKDF, per germline (reference sequence). The CDR3 has 16 amino acids. V lost 0 bases to trimming and J lost 4 bases, with 15 bases between them. CDR3 protein: CATSRDGYDSGETQYF. The CDR3 region has the DNA TGTGCCACCAGCAGAGATGGTTACGATTCGGGAGAGACCCAGTACTTC.

This clonotype was counted many times. V is TRBV3-1 and J is TRBJ2-5, with D perhaps TRBD1 (6 bases). Trimming left V 11 bases short and J 0 bases short, with 22 bases between. This CDR3 has 16 amino acids. Germline V CDR1 and CDR2: LGHDT, YNNKEL (reference sequence). This chain's CDR3 is CAGAELGGRHQETQYF. The CDR3 DNA is TGTGCCGGGGCTGAGCTTGGGGGCCGGCACCAAGAGACCCAGTACTTC.

This clonotype has only a few counts. The chain recombines TRBV7-2 with TRBJ2-3; no definite D call. V was pared by 5 bases and J by 2 bases, with 8 bases between. The germline V gene has CDR1 SGHTA and CDR2 FQGNSA. The CDR3 totals 13 residues. In DNA, the CDR3 is TGTGCCAGCAGCCACGTCTTCACAGATACGCAGTATTTT. Its translation is CASSHVFTDTQYF.

This clonotype was seen only a few times. The chain recombines TRBV6-5 with TRBJ2-4; 8 bases align to TRBD1. CDR3 size: 15 residues. J gave up 6 bases and V 0 bases, and 4 bases lay outside the gene matches. Looked up from germline, CDR1 is MNHEY and CDR2 is SVGAGI. CDR3 protein: CASSYSGQGANIQYF. The CDR3 DNA sequence: TGTGCCAGCAGTTACTCAGGTCAGGGGGCAAACATTCAGTACTTC.

This clonotype was recorded many times. The chain links TRBV6-2 or TRBV6-3 to TRBJ2-7; 7 nucleotides agree with TRBD1. The CDR3 is 11 residues long. In germline, CDR1 is MNHEY, CDR2 SVGEGT. V dropped 5 bases and J dropped 9; count of bases not matched to a gene: 4. The DNA of the CDR3 is TGTGCCAGCAGTGACAACAGGGGGCAGTACTTC. It yields the protein CASSDNRGQYF.

This clonotype has a handful of counts. This sequence joins TRBV27 and TRBJ1-4; D not resolved. This CDR3 comprises 13 residues. CDR1 and CDR2 from the germline V gene are MNHEY and SMNVEV (reference sequence). Trimming took 2 bases from V and 6 from J, leaving 7 bases between them. CDR3 nucleotides: TGTGCCAGCAGTTTAAGTGGATATGAAAAACTGTTTTTT. It translates to CASSLSGYEKLFF.

The chain combines TRBV12-3 or TRBV12-4 with TRBJ2-7; possibly TRBD1 for D (5 bases). The CDR3 has 14 residues. The V end was cut by 5 bases, the J end by 3 bases, with 14 bases between. CDR3 amino acids: CASSRQQAFYEQYF. DNA for the CDR3: TGTGCCAGCAGTAGACAGCAAGCCTTCTACGAGCAGTACTTC.

A few counts support this clonotype. The rearrangement uses TRBV7-2 and TRBJ1-1; no clear D gene. The CDR3 loop spans 14 amino acids. V was shortened by 3 bases and J by 0 bases, with 8 bases between the two germline ends. Germline assignment: CDR1 SGHTA and CDR2 FQGNSA. In DNA, the CDR3 is TGTGCCAGCAGCTTCTCGGGGTTGAACACTGAAGCTTTCTTT. As protein: CASSFSGLNTEAFF.

The V call is TRBV6-5, the J call TRBJ2-7; no clear D gene. Germline V lookup: CDR1 MNHEY, CDR2 SVGAGI. Trimming cost V 7 bases and J 2 bases, with 12 bases left between them. There are 13 residues in the CDR3. DNA for the CDR3: TGTGCCAGCATTAAACTGATCCCCTACGAGCAGTACTTC. Translating gives CASIKLIPYEQYF.

The J gene is TRBJ2-7, the V gene TRBV5-1, with D tentatively TRBD1 (5 bases). The CDR3 totals 15 residues. The germline V gene has CDR1 SGHRS and CDR2 YFSETQ. Deletions cut 0 bases from V and 4 bases from J, with 14 bases between. The CDR3, as DNA: TGCGCCAGCAGCTTGGTAGTAGGGGCCGGATACGAGCAGTACTTC. Amino acid sequence: CASSLVVGAGYEQYF.

CDR3 DNA: TGTGCCAGCAGTTATCCCCGGGAGAACACAGATACGCAGTATTTT. This gives the protein CASSYPRENTDTQYF. The chain couples TRBV6-2 or TRBV6-3 to TRBJ2-3, with D maybe TRBD2 (6 bases). CDR1 and CDR2 from the germline V gene are MNHEY and SVGEGT. The germline V and J ends were trimmed by 3 bases and 2 bases, with 12 bases remaining between them. The CDR3 consists of 15 residues.

This clonotype has a handful of counts. V gene TRBV20-1 combines with J gene TRBJ1-1; 7 bases align to TRBD1. CDR1 DFQATT and CDR2 SNEGSKA come from the germline V gene (reference sequence). V lost 8 bases and J lost 3; bases outside the gene matches: 9. The CDR3 runs 13 residues. The CDR3 nucleotides are TGCAGTAGAGATCCACAGGGGTACACTGAAGCTTTCTTT. Translated, it gives CSRDPQGYTEAFF.

This clonotype has a handful of counts. V usage is TRBV2 and J usage is TRBJ2-1; the D gene is possibly TRBD2 (5 bases). Germline V CDR1 and CDR2: SNHLY, FYNNEI. The CDR3 sequence is 14 residues long. The V gene lost 3 bases and the J gene lost 5 bases, with 11 bases spanning the gap. Here the CDR3 DNA reads TGTGCCAGCAGTGAGCCGGGGAACAACAATGAGCAGTTCTTC. Translating it yields CASSEPGNNNEQFF.

This clonotype was seen only a few times. The chain is built from TRBV20-1 and TRBJ2-3, with 10 positions matching TRBD2. V dropped 3 bases and J dropped 2; count of bases not matched to a gene: 5. The CDR3 runs 15 residues. Germline CDR1 DFQATT, CDR2 SNEGSKA (reference sequence). The DNA for the CDR3 is TGCAGTGCTAGGATACTAGCGGGACCCACAGATACGCAGTATTTT. Residues: CSARILAGPTDTQYF.

J is TRBJ2-2 and V is TRBV4-3; 12 nucleotides line up with TRBD2. The junction had 14 bases not matched to a gene; V was cut back by 1 base and J by 5 bases. The CDR3 is made up of 20 amino acids. Germline-derived CDR1 and CDR2 are LGHNA and YSLEER. CDR3: CASSQVAGLAGGPGTGELFF. CDR3 nucleotide sequence: TGCGCCAGCAGCCAAGTCGCGGGGCTAGCGGGAGGGCCGGGAACCGGGGAGCTGTTTTTT.

The chain's CDR3 is CASSQEPPETQYF. The CDR3 DNA follows: TGTGCCAGCAGCCAAGAACCCCCGGAGACCCAGTACTTC. The rearrangement uses TRBV4-2 and TRBJ2-5; D gene uncertain. Trimming stripped 0 bases from V and 5 bases from J, with 7 bases between. CDR3 size: 13 residues. Looked up from germline, CDR1 is LGHNA and CDR2 is YNFKEQ.

This clonotype was counted ten times or more. The chain couples TRBV7-9 to TRBJ1-5; no firm D call. The germline V and J ends were trimmed by 6 bases and 2 bases, with 14 bases remaining between them. The germline gives CDR1 SEHNR, CDR2 FQNEAQ (reference sequence). CDR3 length equals 15 residues. This chain's CDR3 is CASSQSGVGNQPQHF. CDR3 DNA: TGTGCCAGCAGTCAAAGCGGGGTTGGCAATCAGCCCCAGCATTTT.

This clonotype was detected only a few times. The chain links TRBV6-5 to TRBJ2-7; a possible D gene is TRBD1 (5 bases). The CDR3 is 14 amino acids. From germline, CDR1 is MNHEY and CDR2 SVGAGI. V was cut by 4 bases and J by 4 bases, with 14 bases left in between. CDR3 coding DNA: TGTGCCAGCAGTTTTCCGACACAGGCGTACGAGCAGTACTTC. Residues: CASSFPTQAYEQYF.

The rearrangement links TRBV20-1 to TRBJ1-2, with unresolved D. Germline V gives CDR1 DFQATT, CDR2 SNEGSKA (reference sequence). Trimming pared 6 bases from V and 0 bases from J, leaving 11 bases between. The CDR3 has 13 residues. Written as DNA, the CDR3 is TGCAGTGCCTCACCGTTGACTAACTATGGCTACACCTTC. Amino acid sequence: CSASPLTNYGYTF.

This clonotype was detected only a few times. The V call is TRBV5-8, the J call TRBJ2-6, with unresolved D. With 0 bases removed from V and 5 bases from J, the gap between germline ends came to 12 bases. The CDR3 extends over 16 amino acids. CDR1 is SGHTS, CDR2 YDEGEE, per germline. CDR3: CASSLAGEYWANVLTF. The CDR3 DNA sequence: TGTGCCAGCAGCTTGGCGGGCGAGTACTGGGCCAACGTCCTGACTTTC.

This clonotype has a handful of counts. The V gene is TRBV6-5, the J gene TRBJ2-3; 8 bases are shared with TRBD2. V dropped 4 bases and J dropped 1; count of bases not matched to a gene: 7. Germline V gene sequence: CDR1 MNHEY, CDR2 SVGAGI. The CDR3 has 16 residues. The CDR3 here is CASSSPRGGGTDTQYF. CDR3 sequence (DNA): TGTGCCAGCAGTTCTCCTCGGGGGGGCGGCACAGATACGCAGTATTTT.